A selection of T cell receptor beta chains follows, all from one sample in a study of early T cells in non-severe SARS-CoV-2 infection. Using its own MiXCR run on the 5' RACE reads, TCRdb lists one record per CDR3 protein. In the table there are tens of thousands of distinct CDR3 sequences, roughly an eighth of which are singletons. The sequences come from whole blood, collected at baseline. The receptors stem from an adult who was a healthcare worker with PCR-confirmed SARS-CoV-2 infection or an uninfected control (not recorded which). The CDR3 runs from the conserved cysteine through the conserved F or W.

TRBJ2-2	TRBV11-1	CASSPAGGPGGELFF
TRBJ2-1	TRBV4-1	CASSHLAGSYNEQFF
TRBJ2-7	TRBV3-1	CASSRSWAPGLYYEQYF
TRBJ2-3	TRBV29-1	CSVGTHTQYF
TRBJ2-5	TRBV6-2/TRBV6-3	CASSHRTVEETQYF
TRBJ2-5	TRBV24-1	CATSNTRGNKQETQYF
TRBJ2-3	TRBV10-3	CAISESSGTVTQYF
TRBJ1-5	TRBV28	CASNYHRGGGGGSQPQHF
TRBJ1-2	TRBV14	CPSSQQGGGYTF
TRBJ2-3	TRBV12-3/TRBV12-4	CASAIGGREADTQYF
TRBJ2-7	TRBV10-3	CAVRDTISYEQYF